Described below is a single TCR beta chain sequence and its context. The data are from a study of blood T cell repertoires in COVID-19. With V trimmed by 4 bases and J by 15 bases, 11 bases remained unmatched. The CDR3 contains 14 residues. Germline loops: CDR1 SGHAT, CDR2 FQNNGV. TCRdb keeps only in-frame clones here, not all; method: immunoSEQ multiplex PCR. Here the sample spans about 95,000 clones, around 90% being singletons. The source is a woman in her 70s with acute or convalescent COVID-19. The J gene is TRBJ1-6, the V gene TRBV11-2, with 8 bases identical to TRBD1. The sequenced sample consisted of peripheral blood. The CDR3 sequence: CASSSWDRPSGLHF. DNA for the CDR3: TGTGCCAGCAGCTCGTGGGACAGGCCCTCTGGCCTCCACTTT.